This T cell receptor beta chain was identified in a study of TIL therapy for anti-PD-1-resistant metastatic lung cancer. Study-wide context: Patients then received nivolumab; progressors got lymphodepletion, TIL and IL-2. Study-level points and caveats: The cohort had more treatment-naive, never-smoker and oncogene-addicted patients than typical.

Sequencing used immunoSEQ v3. Some clones are missing from TCRdb's copy, which holds only in-frame ones; the method was immunoSEQ multiplex PCR. This table has 25,000 to 35,000 clones, 60% to 80% appearing once. Sample time point: pre-treatment sample, taken before nivolumab and TIL therapy. V shed 2 bases and J shed 3 bases, with 11 bases lying between them. The CDR3 is 14 amino acids. Germline CDR1 LGHNT, CDR2 FRNRAP. For this clone: Its antigen is still unknown.

This sequence originates from a woman between 30 and 79 years old with non-small cell lung cancer. The gene calls are TRBV12-5 and TRBJ2-7; TRBD1 might be the D (8 bases). The starting material was blood, obtained at baseline. CDR3 in amino acids: CASGLTGGVYEQYF. CDR3 DNA: TGTGCTAGTGGTTTGACAGGGGGGGTCTACGAGCAGTACTTC. Full variable domain (outside the CDR3, taken from reference TRBV12-5 and TRBJ2-7): DARVTQTPRHKVTEMGQEVTMRCQPILGHNTVFWYRQTMMQGLELLAYFRNRAPLDDSGMPKDRFSAEMPDATLATLKIQPSEPRDSAVYFCASGLTGGVYEQYFGPGTRLTVT.